This T cell receptor (beta chain) was found in a study of T cell responses to AZD1222 COVID-19 vaccine. As for this clone: Antigen unknown.

Points from the study as a whole: Two AZD1222 administrations were followed by greater Spike-specific TCR breadth and depth. Most donors were white British, females outnumbered males, and clonal diversity was possibly underestimated.

V gave up 4 bases and J gave up 5 bases; unmatched junction bases: 7. CDR3 length equals 15 residues. The germline gives CDR1 SGDLS, CDR2 YYNGEE. Libraries were prepared by immunoSEQ multiplex PCR; TCRdb keeps only in-frame clonotypes and omits some of them. The sample records approximately 190,000 clones, approximately 91% being singletons. This material consisted of peripheral blood, taken on day 0 of AZD1222 vaccination. This chain connects TRBV9 to TRBJ2-2; 8 bases are a match to TRBD1. This TCR came from an adult in good health. The CDR3 region is CASSFGQGRTGELFF. The DNA of the CDR3 is TGTGCCAGCAGCTTCGGACAGGGAAGGACCGGGGAGCTGTTTTTT. Supplemented by reference TRBV9 and TRBJ2-2, the full variable domain reads DSGVTQTPKHLITATGQRVTLRCSPRSGDLSVYWYQQSLDQGLQFLIQYYNGEERAKGNILERFSAQQFPDLHSELNLSSLELGDSALYFCASSFGQGRTGELFFGEGSRLTVL.